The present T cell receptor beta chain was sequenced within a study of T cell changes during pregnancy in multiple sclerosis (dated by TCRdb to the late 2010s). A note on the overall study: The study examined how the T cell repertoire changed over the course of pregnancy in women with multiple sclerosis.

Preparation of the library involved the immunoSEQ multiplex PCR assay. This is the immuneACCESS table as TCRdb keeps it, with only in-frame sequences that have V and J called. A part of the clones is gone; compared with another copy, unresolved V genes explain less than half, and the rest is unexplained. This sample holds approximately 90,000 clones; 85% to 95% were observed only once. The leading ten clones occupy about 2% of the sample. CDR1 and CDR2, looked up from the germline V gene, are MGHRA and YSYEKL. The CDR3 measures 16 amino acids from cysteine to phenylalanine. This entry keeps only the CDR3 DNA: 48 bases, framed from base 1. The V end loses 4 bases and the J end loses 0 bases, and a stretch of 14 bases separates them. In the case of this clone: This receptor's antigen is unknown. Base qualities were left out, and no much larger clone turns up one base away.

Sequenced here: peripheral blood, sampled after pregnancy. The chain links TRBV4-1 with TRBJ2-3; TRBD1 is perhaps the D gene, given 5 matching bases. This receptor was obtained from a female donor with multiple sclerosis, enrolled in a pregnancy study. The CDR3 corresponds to CASSLERGGSTDTQYF. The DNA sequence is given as TGCGCCAGCAGCCTCGAAAGGGGCGGTAGCACAGATACGCAGTATTTT.